These 28 T cell receptor beta chains originate from one sample sequenced in a study of blood T cells in healthy people across ages (dated by TCRdb to 2014 to 2015). Library construction relied on 5' RACE. TCRdb names Illumina HiSeq 2500 as the instrument used. A second PCR of about 6 to 11 cycles was performed with a sample-barcoded 5' primer and a J-beta primer mix. The public sequencing data were trimmed at Q25 with fastp and processed into clonotypes with MiXCR by TCRdb, which kept only in-frame beta chains. Entries are consolidated by CDR3 protein sequence, retaining the most common genes and DNA. The sample table holds 900,000 to 950,000 distinct CDR3 sequences, of which under 35% were seen once. Of the sample, about a tenth falls within the top ten clones. The sample also formed part of further work on T cells of mothers and their children.

Sequenced input: blood. Source of these receptors: a woman in her forties in good health.

This clonotype was detected many times. CDR3 nucleotide sequence: TGTGCCAGCAGCGGACGGGGACTAGCTAACACCGGGGAGCTGTTTTTT. Amino acids: CASSGRGLANTGELFF. The V and J genes are TRBV9 and TRBJ2-2, with 9 bases fitting TRBD2. This CDR3 is built from 16 residues. Germline-derived CDR1 and CDR2 are SGDLS and YYNGEE. The V gene end was trimmed by 3 bases and the J gene end by 2 bases; junction bases not matched to a gene: 5.

CDR3 coding DNA: TGTGCCAGCGGGTGGGGGGGCTATGAGCAGTTCTTC. This sequence encodes CASGWGGYEQFF. The chain has TRBV12-3 or TRBV12-4 and TRBJ2-1; a weak D match, TRBD2 (7 bases). Deletions cut 8 bases from V and 8 bases from J, with 13 bases between. The CDR3 extends over 12 amino acids.

This clonotype came up many times. The CDR3 region is CASSSSWTDEKLFF. Written as DNA, the CDR3 is TGCGCCAGCAGCTCGTCATGGACAGATGAAAAACTGTTTTTT. The chain combines TRBV5-1 with TRBJ1-4; D is perhaps TRBD1 (6 bases). The ends were cut back, 3 bases at V and 6 bases at J, with 12 bases in the middle. The CDR3 consists of 14 residues. The germline V gene has CDR1 SGHRS and CDR2 YFSETQ.

This clonotype was seen repeatedly, ten times or more. The CDR3 nucleotides read TGTGCCAGCAGTTACGCAGCGGCAGACCAAGAGACCCAGTACTTC. The encoded protein is CASSYAAADQETQYF. The chain carries TRBV6-5 and TRBJ2-5; D possibly corresponds to TRBD2 (5 bases). CDR3 size: 15 residues. CDR1 is MNHEY and CDR2 is SVGAGI in the germline V gene. The V end lost 2 bases, the J end lost 0 bases, and 10 bases lay between the germline ends.

A single count supports this clonotype. The J gene is TRBJ2-3, the V gene TRBV7-8; possibly TRBD2 for D (5 bases). Deletions cut 1 base from V and 10 bases from J, with 9 bases between. The CDR3 consists of 12 residues. Looked up from germline, CDR1 is SGHVS and CDR2 is FQNEAQ. CDR3 sequence reads: CASSLGSRAQYF. The CDR3 nucleotides are TGTGCCAGCAGCTTAGGTTCGAGGGCGCAGTATTTT.

The chain has TRBV9 and TRBJ1-1; tentatively, D is TRBD1 (5 bases). This CDR3 is built from 15 residues. Germline V gene lookup returns CDR1 SGDLS and CDR2 YYNGEE. Trimming removed 1 base from V and 1 base from J, with 11 bases in between. The CDR3 sequence: CASSVSGLRNTEAFF. The CDR3 DNA follows: TGTGCCAGCAGCGTATCAGGGCTTCGGAACACTGAAGCTTTCTTT.

This clonotype was seen just once. CDR3 coding DNA: TGTGCCAGCAGCTGGGAGGGGGGGAACACTGAAGCTTTCTTT. Amino acids: CASSWEGGNTEAFF. The chain employs TRBV5-5 and TRBJ1-1, with D maybe TRBD1 (6 bases). V dropped 3 bases and J dropped 1 base, with 10 bases sitting between them. CDR1 and CDR2 from the germline V gene are SGHKS and YYEKEE (reference sequence). The CDR3 runs 14 residues.

This chain uses TRBV6-1 with TRBJ1-5; D not resolved. Trimming left V 7 bases short and J 2 bases short, with 15 bases between. Germline-derived CDR1 and CDR2 are MNHNS and SASEGT. The CDR3 spans 15 residues. CDR3 loop: CASTVLSSGNQPQHF. CDR3 DNA: TGTGCCAGCACTGTATTGTCCTCGGGCAATCAGCCCCAGCATTTT.

As concerns this clonotype: The missing conserved phenylalanine or tryptophan at the end of this CDR3 makes a read error likely. This sequence joins TRBV28 and TRBJ2-4, with D possibly being TRBD2 (6 bases). The J call may be faulty, since TRBJ2-7 better matches the DNA end. The germline gives CDR1 MDHEN, CDR2 SYDVKM. The CDR3 is 14 residues long. CDR3 sequence (DNA): TGTGCCAGCAGGGGGACTCTCAGCTCCTACGAGCAGTACCTC. Its translation: CASRGTLSSYEQYL.

Note on this clonotype: This clone may be a read error of a much larger clone one base away. V is TRBV6-6 and J is TRBJ1-2; 8 bases match TRBD1. CDR3 length equals 14 residues. CDR1 is MNHNY and CDR2 is SVGAGI in the germline V gene (reference sequence). The ends lost 4 bases at V and 8 bases at J; junction bases unmatched: 9. CDR3 bases: TGTGCCAGCAGTTGCCAGGACAGGGAAGGAGGCTACACCTTC. This encodes CASSCQDREGGYTF.

As regards this clonotype: A read error may explain this, as a much larger clone is one base away. V and J are TRBV7-2 and TRBJ1-5; tentatively, D is TRBD1 (5 bases). Germline CDR1 and CDR2: SGHTA and FQGNSA. The CDR3 contains 15 residues. CDR3 sequence: CASGLQWGSNQPQHF. The DNA of the CDR3 is TGTGCCAGCGGCTTGCAGTGGGGGAGCAATCAGCCCCAGCATTTT.

The sample holds a few counts of this clonotype. This may arise from a read error, as a much more abundant clone is one base away. This chain links TRBV29-1 with TRBJ2-7, with D unclear. The germline V gene has CDR1 SQVTM and CDR2 ANQGSEA. The V end lost 4 bases, the J end lost 3 bases, and 7 bases lay between the germline ends. There are 11 residues in the CDR3. DNA for the CDR3: TGCAGCGTTGGCGCGAGCTACGAGCAGTACTTC. Residues: CSVGASYEQYF.

This clonotype was detected only a few times. The chain employs TRBV29-1 and TRBJ2-5; maybe TRBD1 (8 bases). V lost 6 bases and J 2 bases, leaving 16 bases between the germline ends. Germline V gene sequence: CDR1 SQVTM, CDR2 ANQGSEA. This CDR3 comprises 14 residues. CDR3 sequence: CSVVDREGQETQYF. CDR3 nucleotides: TGCAGCGTCGTGGACAGGGAGGGTCAAGAGACCCAGTACTTC.

This clonotype was seen a few times. This chain connects TRBV20-1 to TRBJ2-3; 13 nucleotides align to TRBD2. Losses at the gene ends were 4 bases for V and 2 bases for J; bases not matched to a gene: 9. CDR1 is DFQATT and CDR2 is SNEGSKA in the germline V gene (reference sequence). The CDR3 spans 17 residues. The CDR3 sequence is CSANGLAGDANTDTQYF. The CDR3 DNA sequence: TGCAGTGCTAATGGACTAGCGGGGGATGCTAACACAGATACGCAGTATTTT.

This clonotype was seen many times. V usage is TRBV6-2 or TRBV6-3 and J usage is TRBJ2-1; no clear D gene. The V gene's germline CDR1 is MNHEY and CDR2 SVGEGT. The CDR3 is made up of 15 amino acids. With 6 bases removed from V and 5 bases from J, the gap between germline ends came to 17 bases. The CDR3 DNA is TGTGCCAGCAGCCCTATGAGCGACCCTAACAATGAGCAGTTCTTC. This sequence encodes CASSPMSDPNNEQFF.

J is TRBJ2-1 and V is TRBV18; 8 nucleotides agree with TRBD1. V shed 8 bases, J shed 9 bases, and the junction held 21 bases outside the gene matches. The germline V gene has CDR1 KGHSH and CDR2 LQKENI. The CDR3 contains 17 residues. CDR3 nucleotides: TGTGCCAGCACCAGCAAACAATACGAGGACAGGGCGACTGAGCAGTTCTTC. This sequence encodes CASTSKQYEDRATEQFF.

V is TRBV2 and J is TRBJ1-2; 7 bases fit TRBD1. Germline values: CDR1 SNHLY, CDR2 FYNNEI. Trimming at V came to 11 bases and at J to 5 bases, leaving 11 bases not matched to a gene. The CDR3 loop spans 13 amino acids. In DNA, the CDR3 is TGTGCCGCAGGGGCCCGACAGGGTTATGGCTACACCTTC. Translation: CAAGARQGYGYTF.

The rearrangement joins TRBV10-3 to TRBJ1-6; 8 bases map to TRBD1. Germline loops: CDR1 ENHRY, CDR2 SYGVKD. Trimming at V came to 6 bases and at J to 7 bases, leaving 2 bases not matched to a gene. The CDR3 extends over 13 amino acids. CDR3 nucleotide sequence: TGTGCCATCAGGGACAGGGACAATTCACCCCTCCACTTT. It is translated as CAIRDRDNSPLHF.

This clonotype appeared a single time. This sequence may be a read error, since a much larger clone differs from it by one base. In DNA form, the CDR3 reads TGCAGTGCTGGAGGGGTCGCGCGGCAGGGGAAAGGCTACACCTTC. Translated: CSAGGVARQGKGYTF. The chain carries TRBV20-1 and TRBJ1-2; D might be TRBD1 (6 bases). Germline CDR1 DFQATT, CDR2 SNEGSKA (reference sequence). The CDR3 has 15 amino acids. Trimming pared 5 bases from V and 8 bases from J, leaving 24 bases between.

As concerns this clonotype: A much larger clone differs by one base, so this may be a read error. The V call is TRBV7-8, the J call TRBJ2-5; D might be TRBD1 (5 bases). Trimming removed 1 base at V and 11 bases at J, with 17 bases between. The germline CDR1 and CDR2 sequences are SGHVS and FQNEAQ. The CDR3 length is 14 residues. CDR3 sequence (DNA): TGTGCCAGCAGCTTAGGAGACAGCGAGTATAAGCAGTACTTC. Translation gives CASSLGDSEYKQYF.

The chain recombines TRBV3-1 with TRBJ1-2; 9 positions agree with TRBD1. Per germline, CDR1 LGHDT and CDR2 YNNKEL (reference sequence). This CDR3 is 15 amino acids long. The V and J ends lost 0 bases and 4 bases, in that order; junction bases with no gene match: 3. For the CDR3, the DNA is TGTGCCAGCAGCCAAGATCTGGACAGGGGCTATGGCTACACCTTC. It specifies CASSQDLDRGYGYTF.

In its sample, this clonotype was seen many times. J is TRBJ2-3 and V is TRBV12-3 or TRBV12-4, with D uncertain. This CDR3 has 15 residues. The V gene lost 10 bases and the J gene lost 0 bases, with 17 bases spanning the gap. CDR3 amino acids: CAIRFSSTSTDTQYF. The CDR3 bases are TGTGCCATACGATTCAGTTCAACTAGCACAGATACGCAGTATTTT.

The chain carries TRBV5-1 and TRBJ1-5, with TRBD1 identical over 8 bases. V lost 4 bases to trimming and J lost 3 bases; unmatched junction nucleotides: 9. Germline assignment: CDR1 SGHRS and CDR2 YFSETQ. This CDR3 has 16 amino acids. CDR3 residues: CASSPLGGQDNQPQHF. The CDR3 coding sequence is TGCGCCAGCAGCCCCCTTGGGGGACAGGACAATCAGCCCCAGCATTTT.

This clonotype was detected many times. The chain links TRBV29-1 to TRBJ2-7, with D perhaps TRBD1 (9 bases). The V end was cut by 6 bases, the J end by 2 bases, with 17 bases between. This CDR3 is built from 14 residues. CDR1 and CDR2 from the germline V gene are SQVTM and ANQGSEA. CDR3 coding DNA: TGCAGCGTCACAGGGGGCGGGAGGACCTACGAGCAGTACTTC. This encodes CSVTGGGRTYEQYF.

This clonotype was seen repeatedly, ten times or more. The chain links TRBV6-5 to TRBJ1-2, with TRBD1 as a possible D gene (5 bases). CDR1 and CDR2 (germline): MNHEY, SVGAGI. V was cut by 6 bases and J by 8 bases, with 19 bases left in between. The CDR3 runs 14 residues. CDR3 in amino acids: CASRVSQVTGGYTF. In DNA form, the CDR3 reads TGTGCCAGCAGGGTTTCACAGGTGACTGGAGGCTACACCTTC.

With respect to this clonotype: It may be a read error: a sequence one base away is much more abundant. The V call is TRBV29-1, the J call TRBJ2-1; TRBD1 aligns across 8 bases. The CDR3 totals 16 residues. Germline trimming cut 1 base from V and 13 bases from J; bases unmatched to any gene: 18. In germline, CDR1 is SQVTM, CDR2 ANQGSEA. The CDR3 DNA reads as TGCAGCGTTGAAGGGGCAGGGGGCCGTCATCGAGAGACCCAGTTCTTC. It translates to CSVEGAGGRHRETQFF.

The chain joins TRBV7-9 to TRBJ1-1; D ambiguous. V lost 4 bases, J lost 4 bases, and 13 bases lay in between. The CDR3 totals 14 residues. Germline values: CDR1 SEHNR, CDR2 FQNEAQ (reference sequence). The DNA for the CDR3 is TGTGCCAGCAGCTCCCCCCCGCGAGGCACTGAAGCTTTCTTT. Its translation: CASSSPPRGTEAFF.

This clonotype has more than one count but fewer than ten. The genes are TRBV7-9 and TRBJ2-1, with TRBD2 matching over 12 bases. J gave up 0 bases and V 5 bases, and 8 bases lay outside the gene matches. Germline assignment: CDR1 SEHNR and CDR2 FQNEAQ (reference sequence). The CDR3 extends over 18 amino acids. The CDR3 reads CASSQGTSGPSSYNEQFF. The CDR3 DNA follows: TGTGCCAGCAGCCAAGGGACTAGCGGGCCTTCCTCCTACAATGAGCAGTTCTTC.